The clone carrying this TCR beta chain was recorded a few times. Its target is not known. This CDR3 is 20 amino acids long. Looked up from germline, CDR1 is LGHNA and CDR2 is YSLEER. V lost 1 base, J lost 8 bases, and 27 bases lay in between. TCRdb reanalysed the 5' RACE reads using MiXCR and keeps one entry per CDR3 protein. The sample shows 310,000 or so distinct CDR3 sequences, roughly 6.8% of them seen only once. The record originates from a study of T cells after yellow fever vaccination. Study conclusions and caveats: Booster samples showed a return of most primary-vaccination clones (approximately 96% CD4, 88% CD8). The secondary response was weaker, and its peak arrived faster, on day 5 versus 15. Highly abundant clonotypes carried over from the bulk population could end up in FACS-sorted repertoires as contaminants.

The receptor was derived from a man aged 18 to 35 who received the YFV17D yellow fever vaccine. This specimen was PBMCs, taken around 45 days after the first yellow fever vaccination. The chain is built from TRBV4-3 and TRBJ1-6; D gene uncertain. CDR3 coding DNA: TGCGCCAGCAGCCAAGTTTTACGGAGCAAGGAGCCGGAGTGGGATTCACCCCTCCACTTT. As protein: CASSQVLRSKEPEWDSPLHF.